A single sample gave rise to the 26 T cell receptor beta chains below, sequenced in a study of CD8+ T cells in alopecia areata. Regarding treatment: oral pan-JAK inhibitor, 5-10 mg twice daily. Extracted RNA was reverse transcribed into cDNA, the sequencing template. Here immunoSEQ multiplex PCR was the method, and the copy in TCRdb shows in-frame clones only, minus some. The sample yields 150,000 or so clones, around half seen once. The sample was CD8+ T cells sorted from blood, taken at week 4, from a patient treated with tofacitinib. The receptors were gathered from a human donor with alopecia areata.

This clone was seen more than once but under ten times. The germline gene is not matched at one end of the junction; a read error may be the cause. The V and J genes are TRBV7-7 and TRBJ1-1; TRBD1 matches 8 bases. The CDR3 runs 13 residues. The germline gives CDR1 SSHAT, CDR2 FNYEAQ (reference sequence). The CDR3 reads CASSQWTGTEAFF. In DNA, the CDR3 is TGTGCTAGCAGCCAATGGACAGGGACTGAAGCTTTCTTT.

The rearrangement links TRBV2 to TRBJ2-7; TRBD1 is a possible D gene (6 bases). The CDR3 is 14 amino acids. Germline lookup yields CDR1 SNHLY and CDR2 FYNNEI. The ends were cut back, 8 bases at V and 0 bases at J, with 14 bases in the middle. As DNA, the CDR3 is TGTGCCAGCCGGACAGCGAGAATCTCCTACGAGCAGTACTTC. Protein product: CASRTARISYEQYF. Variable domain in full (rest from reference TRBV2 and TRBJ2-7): EPEVTQTPSHQVTQMGQEVILRCVPISNHLYFYWYRQILGQKVEFLVSFYNNEISEKSEIFDDQFSVERPDGSNFTLKIRSTKLEDSAMYFCASRTARISYEQYFGPGTRLTVT.

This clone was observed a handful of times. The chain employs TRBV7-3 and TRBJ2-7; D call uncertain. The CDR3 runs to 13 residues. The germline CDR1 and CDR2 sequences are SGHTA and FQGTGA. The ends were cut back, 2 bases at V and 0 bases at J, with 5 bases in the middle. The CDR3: CASSLANSYEQYF. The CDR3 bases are TGTGCCAGCAGCTTAGCCAACTCCTACGAGCAGTACTTC.

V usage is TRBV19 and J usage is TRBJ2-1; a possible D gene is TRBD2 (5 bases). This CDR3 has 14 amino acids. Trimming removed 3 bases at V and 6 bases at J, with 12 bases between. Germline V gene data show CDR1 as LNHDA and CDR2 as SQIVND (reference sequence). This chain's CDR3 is CASSIGVTGNEQFF. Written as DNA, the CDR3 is TGTGCCAGTAGTATCGGGGTTACGGGCAATGAGCAGTTCTTC.

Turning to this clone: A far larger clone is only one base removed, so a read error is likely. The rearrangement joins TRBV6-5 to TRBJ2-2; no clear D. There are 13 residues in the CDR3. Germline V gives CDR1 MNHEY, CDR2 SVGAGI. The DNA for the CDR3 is TGTGCCAGCAGTGACTCGGACACCGGGGAGCTGTTTTTT. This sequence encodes CASSDSDTGELFF.

CDR3 in amino acids: CASSLRQFRSENSPLHF. The CDR3 nucleotides read TGTGCCAGCAGTTTGCGGCAGTTTCGTTCGGAGAATTCACCCCTCCACTTT. The gene calls are TRBV27 and TRBJ1-6, with D hard to call. V gave up 3 bases and J gave up 7 bases, with 19 bases separating them. The length of the CDR3 is 17 residues. Germline assignment: CDR1 MNHEY and CDR2 SMNVEV (reference sequence).

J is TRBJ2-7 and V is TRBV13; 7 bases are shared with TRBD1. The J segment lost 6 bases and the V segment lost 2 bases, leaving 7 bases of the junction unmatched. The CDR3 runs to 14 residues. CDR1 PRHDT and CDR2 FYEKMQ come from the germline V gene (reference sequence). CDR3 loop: CASSLQDRIVEQYF. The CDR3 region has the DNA TGTGCCAGCAGCTTACAGGACAGGATTGTCGAGCAGTACTTC.

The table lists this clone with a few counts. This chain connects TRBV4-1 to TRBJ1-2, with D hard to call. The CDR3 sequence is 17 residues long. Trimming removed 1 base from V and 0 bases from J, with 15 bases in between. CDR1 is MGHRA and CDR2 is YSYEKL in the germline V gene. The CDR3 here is CASSQVTRQGTNYGYTF. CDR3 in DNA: TGCGCCAGCAGCCAAGTAACCCGACAAGGGACTAACTATGGCTACACCTTC.

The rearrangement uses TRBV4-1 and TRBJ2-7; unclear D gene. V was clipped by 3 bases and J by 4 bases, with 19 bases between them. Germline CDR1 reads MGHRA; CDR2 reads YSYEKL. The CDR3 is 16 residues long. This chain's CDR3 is CASSQGWPTDHYEQYF. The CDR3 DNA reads TGCGCCAGCAGCCAGGGGTGGCCGACGGACCATTACGAGCAGTACTTC.

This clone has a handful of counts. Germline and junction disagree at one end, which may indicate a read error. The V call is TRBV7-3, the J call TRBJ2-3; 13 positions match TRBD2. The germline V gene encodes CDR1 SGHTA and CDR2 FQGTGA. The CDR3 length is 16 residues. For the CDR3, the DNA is TGCGCCAGCAGCCAAGGTAGACTAGCGGGGGGAGATACGCAGTATTTT. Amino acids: CASSQGRLAGGDTQYF.

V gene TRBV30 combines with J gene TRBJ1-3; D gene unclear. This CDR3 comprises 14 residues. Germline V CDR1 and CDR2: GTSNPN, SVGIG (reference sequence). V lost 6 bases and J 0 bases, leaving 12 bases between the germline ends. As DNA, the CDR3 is TGTGCCTGCCATGGATTCATCTCTGGAAACACCATATATTTT. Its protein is CACHGFISGNTIYF.

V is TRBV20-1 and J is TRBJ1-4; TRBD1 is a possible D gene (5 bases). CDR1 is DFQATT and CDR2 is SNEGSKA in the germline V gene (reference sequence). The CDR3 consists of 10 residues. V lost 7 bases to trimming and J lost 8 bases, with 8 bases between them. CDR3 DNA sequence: TGCAGTGGTAGGGGCGAAAAACTGTTTTTT. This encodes CSGRGEKLFF.

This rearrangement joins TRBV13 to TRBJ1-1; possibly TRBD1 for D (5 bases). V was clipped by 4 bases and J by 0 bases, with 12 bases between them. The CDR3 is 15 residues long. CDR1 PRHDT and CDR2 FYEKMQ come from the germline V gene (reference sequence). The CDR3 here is CASSSVRGMNTEAFF. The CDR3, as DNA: TGTGCCAGCAGCTCGGTACGGGGGATGAACACTGAAGCTTTCTTT.

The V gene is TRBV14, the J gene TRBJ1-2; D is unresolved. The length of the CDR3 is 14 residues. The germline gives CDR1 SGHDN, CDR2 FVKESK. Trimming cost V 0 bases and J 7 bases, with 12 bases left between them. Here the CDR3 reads CASSQDEGLGGYTF. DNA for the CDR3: TGTGCCAGCAGCCAAGATGAAGGGCTGGGTGGCTACACCTTC.

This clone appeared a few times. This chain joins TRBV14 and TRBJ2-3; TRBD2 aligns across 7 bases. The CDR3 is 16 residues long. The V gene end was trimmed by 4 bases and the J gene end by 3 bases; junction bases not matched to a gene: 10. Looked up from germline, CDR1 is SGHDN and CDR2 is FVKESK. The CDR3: CASSLRERGWTDTQYF. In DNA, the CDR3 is TGTGCCAGCAGCCTACGTGAGCGGGGTTGGACAGATACGCAGTATTTT.

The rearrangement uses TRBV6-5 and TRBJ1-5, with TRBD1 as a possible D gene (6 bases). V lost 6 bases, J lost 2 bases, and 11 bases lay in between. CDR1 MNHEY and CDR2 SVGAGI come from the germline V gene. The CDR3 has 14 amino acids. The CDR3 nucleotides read TGTGCCAGCAGACCAGGGGAGGGCAATCAGCCCCAGCATTTT. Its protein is CASRPGEGNQPQHF.

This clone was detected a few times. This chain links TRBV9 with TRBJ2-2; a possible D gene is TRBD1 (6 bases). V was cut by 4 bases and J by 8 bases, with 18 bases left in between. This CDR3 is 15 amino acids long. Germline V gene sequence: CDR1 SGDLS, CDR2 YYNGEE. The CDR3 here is CASSFRDTDEGELFF. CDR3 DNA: TGTGCCAGCAGCTTCCGGGACACTGACGAAGGGGAGCTGTTTTTT.

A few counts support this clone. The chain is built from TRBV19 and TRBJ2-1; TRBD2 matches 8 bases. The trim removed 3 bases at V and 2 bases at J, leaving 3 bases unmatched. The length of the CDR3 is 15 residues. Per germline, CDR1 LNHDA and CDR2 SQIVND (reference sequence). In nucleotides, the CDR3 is TGTGCCAGTAGTATCGGGGGGGCCACCTACAATGAGCAGTTCTTC. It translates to CASSIGGATYNEQFF.

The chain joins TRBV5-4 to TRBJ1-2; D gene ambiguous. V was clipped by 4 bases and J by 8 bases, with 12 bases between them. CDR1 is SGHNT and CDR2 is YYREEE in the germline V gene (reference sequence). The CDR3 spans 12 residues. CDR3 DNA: TGTGCCAGCAGCCCTGGACCCGGGGGCTACACCTTC. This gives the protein CASSPGPGGYTF.

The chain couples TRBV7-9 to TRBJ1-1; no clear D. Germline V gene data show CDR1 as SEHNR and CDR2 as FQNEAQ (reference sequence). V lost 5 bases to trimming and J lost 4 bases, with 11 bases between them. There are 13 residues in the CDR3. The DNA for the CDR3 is TGTGCCAGCAGCCCGCTCTACGGCACTGAAGCTTTCTTT. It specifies CASSPLYGTEAFF.

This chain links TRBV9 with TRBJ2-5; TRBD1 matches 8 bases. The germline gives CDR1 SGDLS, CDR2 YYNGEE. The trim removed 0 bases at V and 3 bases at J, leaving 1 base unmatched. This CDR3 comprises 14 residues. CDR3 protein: CASSVEQGEETQYF. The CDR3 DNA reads TGTGCCAGCAGCGTAGAACAGGGGGAAGAGACCCAGTACTTC. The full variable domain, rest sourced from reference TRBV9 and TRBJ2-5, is DSGVTQTPKHLITATGQRVTLRCSPRSGDLSVYWYQQSLDQGLQFLIQYYNGEERAKGNILERFSAQQFPDLHSELNLSSLELGDSALYFCASSVEQGEETQYFGPGTRLLVL.

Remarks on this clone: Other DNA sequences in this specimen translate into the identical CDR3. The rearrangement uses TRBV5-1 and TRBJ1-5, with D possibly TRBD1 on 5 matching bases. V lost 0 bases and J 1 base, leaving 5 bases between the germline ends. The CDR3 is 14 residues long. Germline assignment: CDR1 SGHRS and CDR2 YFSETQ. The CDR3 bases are TGCGCCAGCAGCTTGGGGGGGAGCAATCAGCCCCAGCATTTT. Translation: CASSLGGSNQPQHF.

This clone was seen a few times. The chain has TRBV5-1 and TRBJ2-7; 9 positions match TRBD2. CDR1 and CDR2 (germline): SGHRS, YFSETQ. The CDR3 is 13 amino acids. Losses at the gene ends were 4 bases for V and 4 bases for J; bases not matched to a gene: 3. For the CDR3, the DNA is TGCGCCAGCAGCACGGGACTAGCATACGAGCAGTACTTC. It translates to CASSTGLAYEQYF.

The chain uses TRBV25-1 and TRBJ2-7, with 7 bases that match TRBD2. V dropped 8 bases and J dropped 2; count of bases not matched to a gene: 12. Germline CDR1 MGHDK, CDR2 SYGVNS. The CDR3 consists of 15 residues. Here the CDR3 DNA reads TGTGCCAGCGGCAGCTTTGCGGGGGAGGCCTACGAGCAGTACTTC. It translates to CASGSFAGEAYEQYF.

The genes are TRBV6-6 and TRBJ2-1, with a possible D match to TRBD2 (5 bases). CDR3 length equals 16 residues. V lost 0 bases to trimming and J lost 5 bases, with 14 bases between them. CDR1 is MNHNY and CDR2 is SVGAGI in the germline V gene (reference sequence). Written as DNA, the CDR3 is TGTGCCAGCAGTTACTCGATCGCCGGGAACAACAATGAGCAGTTCTTC. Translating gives CASSYSIAGNNNEQFF.

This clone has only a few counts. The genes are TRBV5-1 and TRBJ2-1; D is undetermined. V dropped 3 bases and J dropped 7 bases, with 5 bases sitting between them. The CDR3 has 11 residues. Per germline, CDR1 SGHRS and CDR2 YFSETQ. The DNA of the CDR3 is TGCGCCAGCAGCTCCAAGAATGAGCAGTTCTTC. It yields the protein CASSSKNEQFF.